These T cell receptor beta chains were read from a single sample in a study of blood T cells in healthy people across ages. TCRdb re-called the 5' RACE reads with MiXCR, one entry per CDR3 protein. This sample has about 1.5 million distinct CDR3 sequences, with 42% found just once. The sequencing sample was made of blood. Receptors originate from a woman aged 18 to 35 in good health. The CDR3 runs from the conserved cysteine through the conserved F or W. Fields, in order: J gene, clone size, D gene, V gene, CDR3 DNA, CDR3 protein. A D gene is named only where the DNA matches it firmly. A clone size is listed for some rows: how often the clone was seen (once, few, many), or a class if it is expanded.

>TRBJ1-4|few|NA|TRBV11-2
TGTGCCAGCAGCAGGGACATAATTGCAACTAATGAAAAACTGTTTTTT
CASSRDIIATNEKLFF
>TRBJ2-7|NA|NA|TRBV5-1
TGCGCCAGCACCGGGACCCTTAGCGAGCAGTACTTC
CASTGTLSEQYF
>TRBJ2-7|many|NA|TRBV29-1
TGCAGCGTTGTACAGAACACCTACGAGCAGTACTTC
CSVVQNTYEQYF
>TRBJ2-1|NA|NA|TRBV7-2
TGTGCCAGCAGCTTGGGGAGAATAACCTACAATGAGCAGTTCTTC
CASSLGRITYNEQFF
>TRBJ2-3|NA|TRBD2|TRBV12-5
TGTGCTAGTGGTTCCGGACTAGCGGGAGTGGATACGCAGTATTTT
CASGSGLAGVDTQYF
>TRBJ1-2|many|NA|TRBV29-1
TGCAGCGTGGAGCCGGACTATGGCTACACCTTC
CSVEPDYGYTF
>TRBJ2-1|NA|NA|TRBV5-1
TGCGCCAGCAGCTTGGCCAAGGTAGGGATGGATGAGCAGTTCTTC
CASSLAKVGMDEQFF
>TRBJ1-4|once|NA|TRBV7-2
TGTGCCAGCAGCTTATTGGTTCGAGGGTTGAATGAAAAACTGTTTTTT
CASSLLVRGLNEKLFF
>TRBJ2-1|NA|NA|TRBV7-9
TGTGCCAGCAGCTTAGCCCCAGGGCGTAGCTCCTACAATGAGCAGTTCTTC
CASSLAPGRSSYNEQFF
>TRBJ2-1|NA|TRBD2|TRBV6-5
TGTGCCAGCAGTGCGAGGACTAGCGGGCGCGATGAGCAGTTCTTC
CASSARTSGRDEQFF
>TRBJ2-3|NA|NA|TRBV7-3
TGTGCCAGCAGCTTAACTGGCGCTACGGGCACAGATACGCAGTATTTT
CASSLTGATGTDTQYF
>TRBJ2-7|few|NA|TRBV11-2
TGTGCCAGCAGCCTAGGGTCTGTCGAGCAGTACTTC
CASSLGSVEQYF
>TRBJ2-1|NA|NA|TRBV30
TGTGCCTGGAGCAAGACAGACTACAATGAGCAGTTCTTC
CAWSKTDYNEQFF
>TRBJ2-7|few|TRBD1|TRBV7-9
TGTGCCAGCAGCTTCTGGGACAGGGTCTCCTACGAGCAGTACTTC
CASSFWDRVSYEQYF
>TRBJ2-7|NA|NA|TRBV27
TGTGCCAGCAGTTATAAGGGTGTCAGCTACGAGCGGTACTTC
CASSYKGVSYERYF
>TRBJ1-1|once|NA|TRBV3-1
NA
CASSNNFWGRGTFF
>TRBJ2-1|few|TRBD1|TRBV25-1
TGTGCCAGCAGTGCGACAGGGTTCAATATCAATGAGCAGTTCTTC
CASSATGFNINEQFF
>TRBJ1-2|NA|NA|TRBV13
TGTGCCAGCAGCATGATGGGGGTCGACTATGGCTACACCTTC
CASSMMGVDYGYTF
>TRBJ2-3|NA|NA|TRBV20-1
TGCAGTGCGGAGGGGCCGGGCACAGATACGCAGTATTTT
CSAEGPGTDTQYF
>TRBJ2-1|NA|NA|TRBV21-1
TGTGCCAGCAGCCCTGTATTCCATGAGCAGTTCTTC
CASSPVFHEQFF
>TRBJ2-5|NA|NA|TRBV7-9
TGTGCCAGCAGCACTCGACGAGCGGGCCAAGAGACCCAGTACTTC
CASSTRRAGQETQYF
>TRBJ1-1|NA|NA|TRBV5-1
TGCGCCAGCAGCTTGGCAGGGGTGGACACTGAAGCTTTCTTT
CASSLAGVDTEAFF
>TRBJ1-1|few|NA|TRBV6-2/TRBV6-3
TGTGCCAGCAGTTACCTCGCAGTGAACACTGAAGCTTTCTTT
CASSYLAVNTEAFF
>TRBJ2-5|few|NA|TRBV6-2/TRBV6-3
TGTGCCAGCAGTTATTGGATCGCTGAGCAGTACTTC
CASSYWIAEQYF
>TRBJ2-1|few|NA|TRBV9
TGTGCCAGCAGCGTAGGTCTGATTAGGACGTTCAATGAGCAGTTCTTC
CASSVGLIRTFNEQFF
>TRBJ2-3|NA|NA|TRBV10-1
TGCGCCAGCATCTGGCTAGCGAGCACAGATACGCGGTATTTT
CASIWLASTDTRYF
>TRBJ1-2|NA|TRBD1|TRBV2
TGTGCCAGCAGCCCGGGACAGGGGTTAGACTACACCTTC
CASSPGQGLDYTF
>TRBJ1-2|NA|NA|TRBV4-1
TGCGCCAGCAGCCCTACAGGGCAGCATGGCTACACCTTC
CASSPTGQHGYTF
>TRBJ2-7|NA|NA|TRBV20-1
TGCAGTGCTAGATTTATAAGGCAGGGAGACCCCTACGAGCAGTACTTC
CSARFIRQGDPYEQYF
>TRBJ2-7|NA|TRBD2|TRBV4-3
TGCGCCAGCAGCCAAGATACTAGCGGGAGATGGTCCTACAATGAGCAGTACTTC
CASSQDTSGRWSYNEQYF
>TRBJ2-5|few|NA|TRBV7-3
TGTGCCAGCAGCTCCGTAGGGGGGCAAGAGACCCAGTACTTC
CASSSVGGQETQYF
>TRBJ2-7|once|TRBD1|TRBV6-6
TGTGCCAGCAGTTACGCAGACAGGGGCGGGAACGAGCAGTACTTC
CASSYADRGGNEQYF
>TRBJ2-3|few|NA|TRBV3-1
TGTGCCAGCAGCCAAGGCAAAAAGCACTCCACAGATACGCAGTATTTT
CASSQGKKHSTDTQYF
>TRBJ1-2|few|NA|TRBV12-3/TRBV12-4
TGTGCCAGCACGCTCGGAGGGGGCTATGGCTACACCTTC
CASTLGGGYGYTF
>TRBJ2-7|few|NA|TRBV6-5
TGTGCCAGCAGTTCCGGCGGGGCGAGCTCCTACGAGCAGTACTTC
CASSSGGASSYEQYF
>TRBJ1-2|few|NA|TRBV4-3
TGCGCCAGCAGCCAAGATTCGAGGGTCTATAGCTATGGCTACACCTTC
CASSQDSRVYSYGYTF
>TRBJ2-7|few|NA|TRBV4-3
TGCGCCAGCAGCCAAGTTTTGACGGACCCCTACGAGCAGTACTTC
CASSQVLTDPYEQYF
>TRBJ2-1|NA|NA|TRBV10-3
TGTGCCATCGGTGTAGGTGGTGAGCAGTTCTTC
CAIGVGGEQFF
>TRBJ2-6|NA|NA|TRBV4-3
TGCGCCAGCAGCCAAGTTGGGGGGGCCGACTCTGGGGCCAACGTCCTGACTTTC
CASSQVGGADSGANVLTF
>TRBJ2-4|few|NA|TRBV9
TGTGCCAGCAGCCCTGGGGGTGGGGGGGCCAAAAACATTCAGTACTTC
CASSPGGGGAKNIQYF
>TRBJ2-1|NA|TRBD2|TRBV20-1
TGCAGTGCTATCCACGCCGGGACTAGTGGCAATGAGCAGTTCTTC
CSAIHAGTSGNEQFF
>TRBJ2-7|once|TRBD2|TRBV12-3/TRBV12-4
TGTGCCAGCAGTTTCAAACTAGCGGGGGGGCGTAATGAGCAGTACTTC
CASSFKLAGGRNEQYF
>TRBJ2-7|NA|NA|TRBV12-5
TGTGCTAGTGGCTCCGGGATGGGTTACGAGCAGTACTTC
CASGSGMGYEQYF
>TRBJ2-1|once|NA|TRBV9
TGTGCCAGCAGCGTAGTAGCAGATCTCAATGAGCAGTTCTTC
CASSVVADLNEQFF
>TRBJ1-2|NA|NA|TRBV4-1
TGCGCCAGCAGCCAATACGGGGGCTCCGACTATGGCTACACCTTC
CASSQYGGSDYGYTF